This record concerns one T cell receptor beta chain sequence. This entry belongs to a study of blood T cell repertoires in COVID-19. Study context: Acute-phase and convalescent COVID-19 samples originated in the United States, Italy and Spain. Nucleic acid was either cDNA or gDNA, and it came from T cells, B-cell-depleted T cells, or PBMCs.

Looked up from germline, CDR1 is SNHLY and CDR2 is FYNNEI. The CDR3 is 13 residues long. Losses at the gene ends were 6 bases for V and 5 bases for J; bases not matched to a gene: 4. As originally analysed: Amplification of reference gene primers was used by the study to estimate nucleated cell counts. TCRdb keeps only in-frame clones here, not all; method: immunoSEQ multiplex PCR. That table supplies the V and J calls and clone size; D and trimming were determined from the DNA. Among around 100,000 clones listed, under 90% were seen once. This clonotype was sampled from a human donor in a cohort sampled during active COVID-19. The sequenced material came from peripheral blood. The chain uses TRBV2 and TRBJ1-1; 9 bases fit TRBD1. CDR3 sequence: CASRGQGGTEAFF. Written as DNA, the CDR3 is TGTGCCAGCAGGGGACAGGGAGGGACTGAAGCTTTCTTT.